This T cell receptor beta chain was observed in a study of regulatory T cells in long-lasting Graves disease. General study findings and limits: The small sample size may have reduced accuracy. Newly diagnosed disease favored TRBV20-1 and TRBJ2-1 over persistent disease.

The CDR3 sequence is 13 residues long. Trimming stripped 4 bases from V and 6 bases from J, with 10 bases between. CDR1 MNHNS and CDR2 SASEGT come from the germline V gene. As to time point: newly diagnosed GD, antithyroid drugs for less than 3 months. PBMC RNA was the source of the TCR library. Diagnosing Graves' disease relied on the American Thyroid Association guidelines. This clonotype was counted at least ten times. As yet, its antigen is unknown. The TCR beta library used iRepertoire HTBI primers with Arm-PCR amplification of CDR3. Original handling: Gene usage covered 62 TRBV and 14 TRBJ segments. TCRdb itself ran the multiplex PCR reads through MiXCR, one entry per CDR3 protein. The V and J calls were determined by TCRdb, not by the authors. Altogether approximately 440,000 distinct CDR3 sequences are present, 15% to 20% being singletons, with the ten largest covering 12%. The same data also contributed to another study, on T cells in Graves' hyperthyroidism and ophthalmopathy.

The V and J genes are TRBV6-1 and TRBJ1-5, with D maybe TRBD1 (6 bases). The sequence came from a man in his forties with Graves disease. The specimen was peripheral blood mononuclear cells (PBMCs), collected at new diagnosis, from a patient treated with antithyroid drugs. Written as DNA, the CDR3 is TGTGCCAGCAGTGTCCAGGGGAGTCAGCCCCAGCATTTT. This translates into CASSVQGSQPQHF.